The TCR beta chain under discussion was sequenced for a study of shared clonotypes between healthy human individuals. The study, taken as a whole, reports: Clonotypes that were shared across four donors made up roughly 5.2% of naive CD4 clonotypes.

Assay used: immunoSEQ multiplex PCR; TCRdb lists only in-frame clones, some missing. The table lists some 2 million clones, 85% to 95% of them singletons, with 0.1% to 0.15% in the top ten. Germline CDR1 SGHVS, CDR2 FQNEAQ. The CDR3 totals 12 residues. Between the trimmed V and J ends, which lost 3 bases and 6 bases, there was a span of 6 bases. Regarding this clone: Its antigen is not known.

The specimen was naive CD4+ T cells sorted from blood. Stated subset: CD45RA+ positively selected. The TCR was taken from a man between 18 and 29 years old in good health. The chain carries TRBV7-8 and TRBJ1-5, with unresolved D. CDR3 bases: TGTGCCAGCAGCTTGTGGGGTCAGCCCCAGCATTTT. It specifies CASSLWGQPQHF.